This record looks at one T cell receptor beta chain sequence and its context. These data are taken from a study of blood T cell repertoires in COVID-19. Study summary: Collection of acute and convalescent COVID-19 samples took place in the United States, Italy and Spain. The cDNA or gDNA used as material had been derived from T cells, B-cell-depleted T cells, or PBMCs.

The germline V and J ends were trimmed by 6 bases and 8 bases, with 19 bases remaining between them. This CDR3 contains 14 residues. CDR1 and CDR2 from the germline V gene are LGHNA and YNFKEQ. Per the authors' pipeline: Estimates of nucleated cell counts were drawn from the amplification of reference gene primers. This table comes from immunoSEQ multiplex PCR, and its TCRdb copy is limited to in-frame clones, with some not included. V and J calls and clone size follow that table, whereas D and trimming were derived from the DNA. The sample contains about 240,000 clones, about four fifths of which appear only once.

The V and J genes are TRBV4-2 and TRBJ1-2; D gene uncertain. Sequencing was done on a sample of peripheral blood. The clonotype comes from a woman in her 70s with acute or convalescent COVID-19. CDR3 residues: CASRPTESGGGYTF. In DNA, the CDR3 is TGTGCCAGCAGACCTACTGAAAGCGGCGGAGGCTACACCTTC.